Given below is one T cell receptor beta chain in context. Its antigen is unknown. Quantitative barcoded 5'-RACE was used to prepare TCR beta libraries. TCRdb re-called the 5' RACE reads with MiXCR, one entry per CDR3 protein. There are around 770,000 distinct CDR3 sequences in the sample; around 17% occur only once, and approximately 18% lies in the top ten. CDR3 length equals 12 residues. Deletions cut 5 bases from V and 4 bases from J, with 8 bases between. Germline loops: CDR1 SGHVS, CDR2 FNYEAQ. The data belong to a study of CD8 T cells in ankylosing spondylitis. General study points: A TCR beta motif of about eight highly homologous variants appeared characteristic of ankylosing spondylitis blood. Within matched ankylosing spondylitis synovial fluid, disease-linked clones were reportedly significantly enriched. In the blood and synovial fluid of reactive arthritis, some motif variants had been previously reported. Disease-associated clones were CD8+ and fairly uncommon in peripheral blood.

This chain joins TRBV7-6 and TRBJ1-1, with D unresolved. The source material was blood, either unsorted or a sorted T cell fraction (not recorded which). This receptor was identified in a male donor with ankylosing spondylitis. The CDR3 sequence is CASSTVGTEAFF. In nucleotides, the CDR3 is TGTGCCAGCAGCACGGTTGGCACTGAAGCTTTCTTT.